A single sample gave rise to the 13 T cell receptor beta chains below, sequenced in a study of response to subunit inactivated influenza vaccine. TCRdb reanalysed the RT-PCR reads using MiXCR and keeps one entry per CDR3 protein. The sample lists some 180,000 distinct CDR3 sequences; roughly 8.7% were seen once. The sequencing used non-naive T cells sorted from PBMCs, collected on the day of vaccination. These receptors originate from a man aged 50 to 59 who received an inactivated influenza vaccine.

At least ten counts were recorded for this clonotype. V gene TRBV29-1 combines with J gene TRBJ2-1; D uncertain. The germline V gene has CDR1 SQVTM and CDR2 ANQGSEA. V lost 4 bases and J 7 bases, leaving 11 bases between the germline ends. This CDR3 spans 12 amino acids. The CDR3 sequence: CSVANAGNEQFF. In DNA, the CDR3 is TGCAGCGTTGCTAACGCCGGGAATGAGCAGTTCTTC.

This chain joins TRBV3-1 and TRBJ2-7; possibly TRBD1 for D (5 bases). V dropped 7 bases and J dropped 4 bases, with 11 bases sitting between them. CDR1 and CDR2 (germline): LGHDT, YNNKEL (reference sequence). The CDR3 has 12 residues. This chain's CDR3 is CASTGREYEQYF. Written as DNA, the CDR3 is TGTGCCAGCACTGGCAGGGAATACGAGCAGTACTTC.

Ten or more counts support this clonotype. The rearrangement joins TRBV10-3 to TRBJ2-3; D is unresolved. V lost 0 bases and J lost 6, with 4 bases in between. The germline V gene encodes CDR1 ENHRY and CDR2 SYGVKD. The CDR3 is 12 residues long. CDR3 bases: TGTGCCATCAGTGAGTCGACGGATACGCAGTATTTT. This gives the protein CAISESTDTQYF.

The chain has TRBV5-6 and TRBJ2-7, with TRBD2 identical over 8 bases. The J segment lost 3 bases and the V segment lost 4 bases, leaving 9 bases of the junction unmatched. There are 15 residues in the CDR3. Germline lookup yields CDR1 SGHDT and CDR2 YYEEEE. The CDR3 sequence is CASSATGTRSYEQYF. CDR3 sequence (DNA): TGTGCCAGCAGCGCGACCGGGACTAGGAGCTACGAGCAGTACTTC.

The V gene is TRBV3-1, the J gene TRBJ1-1; D may be TRBD1 (6 bases). Germline V CDR1 and CDR2: LGHDT, YNNKEL (reference sequence). The CDR3 has 14 residues. The germline V and J ends were trimmed by 4 bases and 5 bases, with 14 bases remaining between them. Written as DNA, the CDR3 is TGTGCCAGCAGCCTCGTCAGGGGTCGGACTGAAGCTTTCTTT. It translates to CASSLVRGRTEAFF.

The chain has TRBV7-3 and TRBJ2-7; D possibly corresponds to TRBD2 (5 bases). CDR1 is SGHTA, CDR2 FQGTGA, per germline. The V end lost 5 bases, the J end lost 3 bases, and 23 bases lay between the germline ends. The CDR3 is 17 residues long. CDR3 in DNA: TGTGCCAGCAGCGCCCAAGTAAGGACTCGTTCGAACTACGAGCAGTACTTC. It is translated as CASSAQVRTRSNYEQYF.

This clonotype showed up many times. The chain is built from TRBV10-3 and TRBJ1-1; no reliable D call. Trimming left V 2 bases short and J 4 bases short, with 11 bases between. CDR1 is ENHRY, CDR2 SYGVKD, per germline. This CDR3 region has 14 residues. CDR3 DNA sequence: TGTGCCATCAGTGAGCCCCTCACGGGCACTGAAGCTTTCTTT. Its protein is CAISEPLTGTEAFF.

The chain has TRBV28 and TRBJ2-3; the match to TRBD2 covers 10 bases. CDR1 and CDR2 (germline): MDHEN, SYDVKM. J lost 2 bases, V lost 2 bases, and 4 bases had no gene match. The CDR3 consists of 16 residues. The CDR3 DNA follows: TGTGCCAGCAGTTTACTCCTAGCGGGAGCCACAGATACGCAGTATTTT. It codes for CASSLLLAGATDTQYF.

The gene calls are TRBV20-1 and TRBJ2-5; the D call may be TRBD1 or TRBD2 (5 bases each). This CDR3 has 14 amino acids. The ends were cut back, 6 bases at V and 2 bases at J, with 16 bases in the middle. Germline V gene sequence: CDR1 DFQATT, CDR2 SNEGSKA (reference sequence). The CDR3 region has the DNA TGCAGTGCAGATATCGGGGCCGGGCAAGAGACCCAGTACTTC. Protein: CSADIGAGQETQYF.

The table lists this clonotype with many counts. The chain combines TRBV20-1 with TRBJ1-5, with 7 bases identical to TRBD1. The CDR3 is 13 amino acids. V shed 4 bases and J 2 bases; nucleotides not matched to a gene: 2. The V gene's germline CDR1 is DFQATT and CDR2 SNEGSKA (reference sequence). The CDR3 protein is CSATGTGNQPQHF. DNA of the CDR3: TGCAGTGCTACCGGGACAGGCAATCAGCCCCAGCATTTT.

The chain couples TRBV10-3 to TRBJ2-2; the D is unclear. CDR1 and CDR2 (germline): ENHRY, SYGVKD. Trimming shortened V by 4 bases and J by 0 bases, and 12 bases separated the two germline ends. This CDR3 contains 16 residues. The CDR3 DNA reads as TGTGCCATCAGTGCCCGGAGCCGAACGAACACCGGGGAGCTGTTTTTT. Translating gives CAISARSRTNTGELFF.

The table lists this clonotype with a few counts. The chain combines TRBV28 with TRBJ2-7; 8 bases align to TRBD1. Germline CDR1 reads MDHEN; CDR2 reads SYDVKM. V trimming: 3 bases; J trimming: 7 bases; junction bases outside the gene matches: 11. The CDR3 runs 15 residues. The CDR3 sequence is CASSFSWQGAWEQYF. CDR3 in DNA: TGTGCCAGCAGTTTCTCTTGGCAGGGGGCCTGGGAGCAGTACTTC.

The V and J genes are TRBV5-1 and TRBJ2-3; D is uncertain. This CDR3 comprises 13 residues. V gave up 0 bases and J gave up 4 bases, with 6 bases separating them. From germline, CDR1 is SGHRS and CDR2 YFSETQ. The CDR3 DNA follows: TGCGCCAGCAGCTTGGGCGAGGCAGATACGCAGTATTTT. Its translation: CASSLGEADTQYF. The full variable domain, its missing parts supplied by reference TRBV5-1 and TRBJ2-3, is KAGVTQTPRYLIKTRGQQVTLSCSPISGHRSVSWYQQTPGQGLQFLFEYFSETQRNKGNFPGRFSGRQFSNSRSEMNVSTLELGDSALYLCASSLGEADTQYFGPGTRLTVL.